This T cell receptor (beta chain) was profiled in a study of T cell repertoires in cytomegalovirus infection. Study-level background: Indicated by public TCR beta signatures were CMV infection and matching HLA type.

Looked up from germline, CDR1 is MNHEY and CDR2 is SMNVEV (reference sequence). There are 14 residues in the CDR3. The V end lost 3 bases, the J end lost 7 bases, and 13 bases lay between the germline ends. TCRdb recomputed calls from the reads with MiXCR, one row per CDR3 protein. The repertoire has 800,000 to 950,000 distinct CDR3 sequences, around a third of them found once; the top ten carry around an eighth. On this clonotype: Its matching antigen is unknown.

This receptor was taken from a human donor in good health (CMV status not recorded). Some clones in this sample may be carry-over from other donors' samples. Sequences were derived from cultured CD8+ T cells from PBMCs, sampled from culture after CMV antigen stimulation. V gene TRBV27 combines with J gene TRBJ1-5; D gene ambiguous. For the CDR3, the DNA is TGTGCCAGCAGTTTGGCGGGGTCGAAACAGCCCCAGCATTTT. Its protein is CASSLAGSKQPQHF.